Below are 17 T cell receptor beta chains sequenced from a single sample in a study of blood T cell repertoires in COVID-19. Produced via immunoSEQ multiplex PCR; TCRdb's table is partial and in-frame only. The sample yields about 200,000 clones, roughly 79% seen once. The sample comprised peripheral blood. The receptors stem from a human donor with acute or convalescent COVID-19. The donor label of this sample is uncertain.

The rearrangement links TRBV5-1 to TRBJ1-2, with a tentative D call TRBD1 (6 bases). This CDR3 comprises 14 residues. Germline V gene data show CDR1 as SGHRS and CDR2 as YFSETQ. V was cut by 1 base and J by 5 bases, with 12 bases left in between. CDR3: CASSLSTGQYGYTF. CDR3 sequence (DNA): TGCGCCAGCAGCTTGTCAACAGGGCAATATGGCTACACCTTC.

V and J are TRBV6-2 or TRBV6-3 and TRBJ2-5; 8 nucleotides line up with TRBD1. Germline V gene lookup returns CDR1 MNHEY and CDR2 SVGEGT. The CDR3 has 14 amino acids. J was trimmed by 5 bases and V by 5 bases; bases with no gene match: 7. CDR3 DNA sequence: TGTGCCAGCAGTGCGGACAGGGTGATGGAGACCCAGTACTTC. Amino acid sequence: CASSADRVMETQYF.

The chain carries TRBV10-3 and TRBJ1-6, with D hard to call. CDR3 size: 15 residues. The ends were cut back, 9 bases at V and 0 bases at J, with 12 bases in the middle. Germline V CDR1 and CDR2: ENHRY, SYGVKD. The CDR3 DNA follows: TGTGCCATTCGTTTACAGAGCTCCTATAATTCACCCCTCCACTTT. Translated, it gives CAIRLQSSYNSPLHF.

The CDR3 DNA sequence: TGTGCCACCGGGTCTGGGCAGGGGCCCCCCTACAATGAGCAGTTCTTC. This encodes CATGSGQGPPYNEQFF. The chain couples TRBV24-1 to TRBJ2-1; D perhaps matches TRBD1 (6 bases). Germline loops: CDR1 KGHDR, CDR2 SFDVKD. Deletions cut 9 bases from V and 2 bases from J, with 19 bases between. CDR3 length: 16 residues.

This chain joins TRBV6-5 and TRBJ2-5; 13 positions match TRBD2. The germline CDR1 and CDR2 sequences are MNHEY and SVGAGI. With 7 bases clipped from V and 5 bases from J, the junction kept 7 bases outside the gene matches. CDR3 length equals 15 residues. The CDR3 DNA follows: TGTGCCAGCACTAGGACTAGCGGGAGCTACGAGACCCAGTACTTC. Residues: CASTRTSGSYETQYF.

The V and J genes are TRBV19 and TRBJ2-1, with TRBD2 matching 12 bases. Germline loops: CDR1 LNHDA, CDR2 SQIVND (reference sequence). The CDR3 runs 15 residues. The J segment lost 5 bases and the V segment lost 4 bases, leaving 3 bases of the junction unmatched. The CDR3 loop reads CASSRGLAGHNEQFF. The CDR3 nucleotides are TGTGCCAGTAGTAGAGGACTAGCGGGACACAATGAGCAGTTCTTC.

This clone has more than one count but fewer than ten. This sequence joins TRBV30 and TRBJ1-2; 7 bases map to TRBD1. CDR3 size: 13 residues. Germline V gene sequence: CDR1 GTSNPN, CDR2 SVGIG (reference sequence). After removal of 0 bases from V and 6 bases from J, the junction contained 4 bases not matched to a gene. The CDR3 nucleotides read TGTGCCTGGAGTGTTAAGGGGGCTCATGGCTACACCTTC. This translates into CAWSVKGAHGYTF.

The CDR3 reads CASSLGGTGGSQPQHF. In nucleotides, the CDR3 is TGCGCCAGCAGCTTGGGCGGGACAGGGGGTAGTCAGCCCCAGCATTTT. V gene TRBV5-1 combines with J gene TRBJ1-5; 11 bases match TRBD1. CDR1 and CDR2 (germline): SGHRS, YFSETQ. V was pared by 0 bases and J by 6 bases, with 5 bases of the junction left unmatched. This CDR3 has 16 amino acids.

This clone has more than one count but fewer than ten. The V call is TRBV4-3, the J call TRBJ1-5, with unresolved D. V shed 0 bases and J shed 2 bases, with 8 bases lying between them. The germline V gene encodes CDR1 LGHNA and CDR2 YSLEER. The CDR3 length is 15 residues. CDR3 region: CASSQDGRGNQPQHF. The CDR3 DNA is TGCGCCAGCAGCCAAGATGGGCGGGGCAATCAGCCCCAGCATTTT.

This clone was observed once. CDR3 in DNA: TGTGCCAGCAGTCCCCGAGTGGGGGCTAACACTGAAGCTTTCTTT. It translates to CASSPRVGANTEAFF. This rearrangement joins TRBV11-1 to TRBJ1-1, with a possible D match to TRBD1 (6 bases). CDR3 length: 15 residues. Germline lookup yields CDR1 SGHAT and CDR2 FQDESV (reference sequence). V lost 6 bases and J lost 2, with 16 bases in between.

The chain recombines TRBV6-5 with TRBJ2-1; possible D gene TRBD2, 5 bases. CDR1 MNHEY and CDR2 SVGAGI come from the germline V gene. Trimming stripped 0 bases from V and 4 bases from J, with 10 bases between. The CDR3 totals 15 residues. CDR3 bases: TGTGCCAGCAGTTACTCGAGGGCCATTTACAATGAGCAGTTCTTC. Its protein product is CASSYSRAIYNEQFF.

V usage is TRBV6-6 and J usage is TRBJ1-5, with a possible D match to TRBD1 (6 bases). Germline V gives CDR1 MNHNY, CDR2 SVGAGI (reference sequence). The V gene lost 5 bases and the J gene lost 1 base, with 21 bases spanning the gap. CDR3 size: 18 residues. In nucleotides, the CDR3 is TGTGCCAGCAGTCAGAGGGGGGGTTTTAGCAAGAGCAATCAGCCCCAGCATTTT. It translates to CASSQRGGFSKSNQPQHF.

The genes are TRBV3-1 (or the pseudogene TRBV3-2) and TRBJ2-3; D possibly corresponds to TRBD2 (6 bases). Germline assignment: CDR1 LGHDT and CDR2 YNNKEL (reference sequence). CDR3 length equals 14 residues. V lost 4 bases, J lost 2 bases, and 10 bases lay in between. The CDR3 nucleotides are TGTGCCAGCAGCCGACTAGAGTACACAGATACGCAGTATTTT. Translated: CASSRLEYTDTQYF.

The gene calls are TRBV28 and TRBJ2-6; 7 positions match TRBD1. V shed 4 bases, J shed 4 bases, and the junction held 7 bases outside the gene matches. From germline, CDR1 is MDHEN and CDR2 SYDVKM. The CDR3 is made up of 16 amino acids. DNA for the CDR3: TGTGCCAGCAGTTCCGGGACAGTGGGAGGGGCCAACGTCCTGACTTTC. Translation: CASSSGTVGGANVLTF.

This clone was counted a few times. The chain links TRBV28 to TRBJ1-3; 7 nucleotides align to TRBD1. Trimming took 3 bases from V and 1 from J; bases not matched to a gene: 6. This CDR3 contains 16 residues. Germline V lookup: CDR1 MDHEN, CDR2 SYDVKM. CDR3 amino acids: CASSLGQTYSGNTIYF. The CDR3 bases are TGTGCCAGCAGTTTGGGACAGACTTATTCTGGAAACACCATATATTTT.

The CDR3 protein is CAWTSGSSYNEQFF. DNA for the CDR3: TGTGCCTGGACTAGCGGGAGCTCCTACAATGAGCAGTTCTTC. The gene calls are TRBV30 and TRBJ2-1; 10 nucleotides match TRBD2. V was pared by 4 bases and J by 0 bases, with 0 bases of the junction left unmatched. Germline values: CDR1 GTSNPN, CDR2 SVGIG (reference sequence). The CDR3 is made up of 14 amino acids.

This chain uses TRBV7-9 with TRBJ2-1; 10 nucleotides align to TRBD2. CDR1 is SEHNR and CDR2 is FQNEAQ in the germline V gene (reference sequence). V was pared by 3 bases and J by 3 bases, with 11 bases of the junction left unmatched. The CDR3 runs 18 residues. The CDR3 here is CASSFPSGRASIYNEQFF. CDR3 in DNA: TGTGCCAGCAGCTTCCCCAGCGGGAGGGCCAGTATCTACAATGAGCAGTTCTTC. The whole variable domain, filled in from reference TRBV7-9 and TRBJ2-1, reads DTGVSQNPRHKITKRGQNVTFRCDPISEHNRLYWYRQTLGQGPEFLTYFQNEAQLEKSRLLSDRFSAERPKGSFSTLEIQRTEQGDSAMYLCASSFPSGRASIYNEQFFGPGTRLTVL.